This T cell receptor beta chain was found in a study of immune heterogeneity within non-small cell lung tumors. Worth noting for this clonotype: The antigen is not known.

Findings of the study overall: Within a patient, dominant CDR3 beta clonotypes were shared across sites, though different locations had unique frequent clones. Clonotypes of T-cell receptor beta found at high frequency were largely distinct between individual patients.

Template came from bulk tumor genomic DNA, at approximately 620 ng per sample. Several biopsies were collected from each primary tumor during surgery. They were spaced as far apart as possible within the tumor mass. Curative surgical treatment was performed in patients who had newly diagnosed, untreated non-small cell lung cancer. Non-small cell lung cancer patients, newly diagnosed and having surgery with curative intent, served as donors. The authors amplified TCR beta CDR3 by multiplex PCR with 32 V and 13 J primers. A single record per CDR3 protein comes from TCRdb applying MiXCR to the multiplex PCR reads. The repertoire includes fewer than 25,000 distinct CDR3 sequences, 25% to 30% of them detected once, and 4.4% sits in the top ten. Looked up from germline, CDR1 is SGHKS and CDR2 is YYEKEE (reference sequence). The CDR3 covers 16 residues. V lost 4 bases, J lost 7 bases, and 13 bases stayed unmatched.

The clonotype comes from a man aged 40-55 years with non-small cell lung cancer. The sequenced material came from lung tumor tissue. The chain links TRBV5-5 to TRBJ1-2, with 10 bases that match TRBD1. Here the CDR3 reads CASSPNPGQGVSGYTF. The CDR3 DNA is TGTGCCAGCAGCCCAAATCCAGGACAGGGGGTCTCTGGCTACACCTTC.